Listed below are T cell receptor beta chains from one sample, sequenced in a study of response to subunit inactivated influenza vaccine. MiXCR, run by TCRdb on the RT-PCR reads, gives a single entry per CDR3 protein. The repertoire consists of around 850,000 distinct CDR3 sequences, with roughly 18% occurring once and the leading ten covering about 11%. Specimen: PBMCs from blood, collected around 5 days after vaccination. The origin of the receptors is a man aged 50 to 59 who received an inactivated influenza vaccine. Each CDR3 is given without its conserved first and last residue. The order of the fields is CDR3 protein, V gene, CDR3 length, J gene.

CDR3 protein: SVEEGRTNSYNEQF
V gene: TRBV29-1
CDR3 length: 14
J gene: TRBJ2-1

CDR3 protein: ASTNFRGGSPLH
V gene: TRBV12-3/TRBV12-4
CDR3 length: 12
J gene: TRBJ1-6

CDR3 protein: ASSSVYRGSYEQY
V gene: TRBV5-1
CDR3 length: 13
J gene: TRBJ2-7

CDR3 protein: AWSDRTGGHGGELF
V gene: TRBV30
CDR3 length: 14
J gene: TRBJ2-2

CDR3 protein: ASSYRTGSEAF
V gene: TRBV6-6
CDR3 length: 11
J gene: TRBJ1-1

CDR3 protein: ASSYFVLDTTQETQY
V gene: TRBV6-7
CDR3 length: 15
J gene: TRBJ2-5

CDR3 protein: ASSRLAGVGNEQF
V gene: TRBV6-4
CDR3 length: 13
J gene: TRBJ2-1

CDR3 protein: ASRPGSLETQY
V gene: TRBV27
CDR3 length: 11
J gene: TRBJ2-5

CDR3 protein: ASSSPGVAGLLSSYNEQF
V gene: TRBV11-2
CDR3 length: 18
J gene: TRBJ2-1

CDR3 protein: ASSPWGGNEKLF
V gene: TRBV18
CDR3 length: 12
J gene: TRBJ1-4

CDR3 protein: ASSQDLAGGITGELF
V gene: TRBV4-1
CDR3 length: 15
J gene: TRBJ2-2

CDR3 protein: SARRGFKSYNSPLH
V gene: TRBV20-1
CDR3 length: 14
J gene: TRBJ1-6

CDR3 protein: ASSSGLSGETQY
V gene: TRBV27
CDR3 length: 12
J gene: TRBJ2-5

CDR3 protein: ASSEDVAPGVDTQY
V gene: TRBV6-1
CDR3 length: 14
J gene: TRBJ2-3

CDR3 protein: ASSLHGGNQPQH
V gene: TRBV2
CDR3 length: 12
J gene: TRBJ1-5

CDR3 protein: ASRGSRQY
V gene: TRBV7-2
CDR3 length: 8
J gene: TRBJ2-7

CDR3 protein: ASSQGGSLQY
V gene: TRBV3-1
CDR3 length: 10
J gene: TRBJ2-4

CDR3 protein: ASSETRYEQY
V gene: TRBV6-1
CDR3 length: 10
J gene: TRBJ2-7

CDR3 protein: ASSVGEGASGNTIY
V gene: TRBV9
CDR3 length: 14
J gene: TRBJ1-3

CDR3 protein: ASSQDKTFYGYT
V gene: TRBV4-3
CDR3 length: 12
J gene: TRBJ1-2

CDR3 protein: ASSAGGDQY
V gene: TRBV9
CDR3 length: 9
J gene: TRBJ2-7

CDR3 protein: SALLGNANTEAF
V gene: TRBV20-1
CDR3 length: 12
J gene: TRBJ1-1

CDR3 protein: ASSKTSGAFAEQF
V gene: TRBV28
CDR3 length: 13
J gene: TRBJ2-1

CDR3 protein: ASSSGLLGNEQF
V gene: TRBV25-1
CDR3 length: 12
J gene: TRBJ2-1

CDR3 protein: AISAGQIYEQY
V gene: TRBV10-3
CDR3 length: 11
J gene: TRBJ2-7

CDR3 protein: ASSRGGVRTHYGYT
V gene: TRBV12-3/TRBV12-4
CDR3 length: 14
J gene: TRBJ1-2

CDR3 protein: SAPKVWENTEAF
V gene: TRBV20-1
CDR3 length: 12
J gene: TRBJ1-1

CDR3 protein: SAVRDRGYT
V gene: TRBV20-1
CDR3 length: 9
J gene: TRBJ1-2

CDR3 protein: ASTGLPGSFEKLF
V gene: TRBV12-3/TRBV12-4
CDR3 length: 13
J gene: TRBJ1-4

CDR3 protein: ASSFGSDRVNEQY
V gene: TRBV7-9
CDR3 length: 13
J gene: TRBJ2-7

CDR3 protein: ASSLSREGQQF
V gene: TRBV7-2
CDR3 length: 11
J gene: TRBJ2-1

CDR3 protein: ASSPDGGGYNEQF
V gene: TRBV7-7
CDR3 length: 13
J gene: TRBJ2-1

CDR3 protein: ASSRDSLNYGYT
V gene: TRBV2
CDR3 length: 12
J gene: TRBJ1-2

CDR3 protein: ASSPTGTGSMTTEAF
V gene: TRBV5-1
CDR3 length: 15
J gene: TRBJ1-1

CDR3 protein: SAAPETRYEQF
V gene: TRBV20-1
CDR3 length: 11
J gene: TRBJ2-1

CDR3 protein: ATIAGGGNEQY
V gene: TRBV28
CDR3 length: 11
J gene: TRBJ2-7

CDR3 protein: ASEGSSYEQY
V gene: TRBV12-3/TRBV12-4
CDR3 length: 10
J gene: TRBJ2-7

CDR3 protein: SARDGPINQPQH
V gene: TRBV20-1
CDR3 length: 12
J gene: TRBJ1-5

CDR3 protein: ASSLLPGPTYEQY
V gene: TRBV7-3
CDR3 length: 13
J gene: TRBJ2-7

CDR3 protein: ASSLETGSRNTIY
V gene: TRBV5-1
CDR3 length: 13
J gene: TRBJ1-3

CDR3 protein: SASRGGRGTEAF
V gene: TRBV20-1
CDR3 length: 12
J gene: TRBJ1-1

CDR3 protein: SALTRDREKLF
V gene: TRBV20-1
CDR3 length: 11
J gene: TRBJ1-4

CDR3 protein: ANEELANYGYT
V gene: TRBV2
CDR3 length: 11
J gene: TRBJ1-2

CDR3 protein: ASVASGIYNEQF
V gene: TRBV6-1
CDR3 length: 12
J gene: TRBJ2-1

CDR3 protein: ASSQTTTGFKQY
V gene: TRBV5-1
CDR3 length: 12
J gene: TRBJ2-7

CDR3 protein: ASSLQGKDSPLH
V gene: TRBV6-5
CDR3 length: 12
J gene: TRBJ1-6

CDR3 protein: ASREGNSPLH
V gene: TRBV25-1
CDR3 length: 10
J gene: TRBJ1-6

CDR3 protein: ASSSSGGRRGTQY
V gene: TRBV7-2
CDR3 length: 13
J gene: TRBJ2-5

CDR3 protein: ASSQELFSGSSEQF
V gene: TRBV4-2
CDR3 length: 14
J gene: TRBJ2-1

CDR3 protein: SATPGTGGEKLF
V gene: TRBV20-1
CDR3 length: 12
J gene: TRBJ1-4

CDR3 protein: ATSDGFTGELF
V gene: TRBV24-1
CDR3 length: 11
J gene: TRBJ2-2

CDR3 protein: ASSYTGGTDTQY
V gene: TRBV12-3/TRBV12-4
CDR3 length: 12
J gene: TRBJ2-3

CDR3 protein: ATSDFRGSPYEQY
V gene: TRBV24-1
CDR3 length: 13
J gene: TRBJ2-7

CDR3 protein: ASSLVWGGNHNEQF
V gene: TRBV7-2
CDR3 length: 14
J gene: TRBJ2-1

CDR3 protein: ASGTKTGPANYGYT
V gene: TRBV5-1
CDR3 length: 14
J gene: TRBJ1-2

CDR3 protein: ASSYTRDREQF
V gene: TRBV6-2/TRBV6-3
CDR3 length: 11
J gene: TRBJ2-1

CDR3 protein: SARSLMNTEAF
V gene: TRBV20-1
CDR3 length: 11
J gene: TRBJ1-1

CDR3 protein: ATSRPLAGGVNEQF
V gene: TRBV15
CDR3 length: 14
J gene: TRBJ2-1

CDR3 protein: AISEQLTGSSEQY
V gene: TRBV10-3
CDR3 length: 13
J gene: TRBJ2-7

CDR3 protein: AISDRTSGSVSETQY
V gene: TRBV10-3
CDR3 length: 15
J gene: TRBJ2-5